Below, 27 T cell receptor beta chains from the same sample are listed, as sequenced in a study of T cell changes during pregnancy in multiple sclerosis. TCRdb's table, derived via immunoSEQ multiplex PCR, lists solely in-frame clones and lacks some. The sample yields 100,000 or so clones, roughly 92% seen once. The sample consisted of peripheral blood, taken in the second trimester of pregnancy. These receptors were collected from a female donor with multiple sclerosis, enrolled in a pregnancy study.

The CDR3 is CASAKGTAYEQYF. The CDR3 nucleotides read TGTGCCAGCGCCAAAGGGACAGCTTACGAGCAGTACTTC. V gene TRBV7-8 combines with J gene TRBJ2-5, with TRBD1 matching 7 bases. The J call may be wrong; the DNA end is better matched by TRBJ2-7. The V gene's germline CDR1 is SGHVS and CDR2 FQNEAQ. The CDR3 has 13 amino acids.

This clone was seen just once. This chain links TRBV5-5 with TRBJ2-7, with 9 bases identical to TRBD1. The CDR3 has 15 amino acids. The germline V gene encodes CDR1 SGHKS and CDR2 YYEKEE (reference sequence). J was trimmed by 5 bases and V by 4 bases; bases with no gene match: 10. The CDR3 reads CASSNTGGRINEQYF. DNA of the CDR3: TGTGCCAGCAGCAATACAGGGGGCAGGATCAACGAGCAGTACTTC.

The V and J genes are TRBV6-6 and TRBJ2-5; D unclear. The CDR3 length is 11 residues. Germline CDR1 reads MNHNY; CDR2 reads SVGAGI (reference sequence). Deletions cut 2 bases from V and 5 bases from J, with 3 bases between. In DNA, the CDR3 is TGTGCCAGCAGTTACCGGGAGACCCAGTACTTC. It translates to CASSYRETQYF.

The chain combines TRBV2 with TRBJ1-5; 7 nucleotides line up with TRBD1. Germline CDR1 SNHLY, CDR2 FYNNEI. The CDR3 spans 13 residues. V dropped 7 bases and J dropped 6; count of bases not matched to a gene: 6. CDR3 region: CASMGTATQPQHF. The CDR3 DNA reads as TGTGCCAGCATGGGGACAGCAACTCAGCCCCAGCATTTT.

This chain links TRBV6-1 with TRBJ2-2; D is possibly TRBD2 (6 bases). The germline gives CDR1 MNHNS, CDR2 SASEGT. This CDR3 has 15 amino acids. Trimming removed 5 bases from V and 5 bases from J, with 15 bases in between. This chain's CDR3 is CASSPTGVKTGELFF. Written as DNA, the CDR3 is TGTGCCAGCAGTCCGACGGGAGTGAAGACCGGGGAGCTGTTTTTT.

The chain carries TRBV29-1 and TRBJ1-1; 7 bases map to TRBD1. V shed 6 bases and J 0 bases; nucleotides not matched to a gene: 4. The CDR3 sequence is 13 residues long. CDR1 and CDR2 (germline): SQVTM, ANQGSEA. The CDR3 DNA sequence: TGCAGCGTGGAACAGGGGATGAACACTGAAGCTTTCTTT. It codes for CSVEQGMNTEAFF.

The rearrangement joins TRBV14 to TRBJ1-6; weak D call: TRBD1 (6 bases). Germline loops: CDR1 SGHDN, CDR2 FVKESK. The germline V and J ends were trimmed by 8 bases and 6 bases, with 11 bases remaining between them. The CDR3 totals 13 residues. CDR3 DNA: TGTGCCAGCGCCAAGGACAGTAATTCACCCCTCCACTTT. It yields the protein CASAKDSNSPLHF.

J is TRBJ2-1 and V is TRBV10-1; 14 nucleotides line up with TRBD2. The CDR3 sequence is 19 residues long. Germline loops: CDR1 WNHNN, CDR2 SYGVQD (reference sequence). V lost 5 bases to trimming and J lost 7 bases; unmatched junction nucleotides: 16. CDR3 DNA: TGCGCCAGCAGTCCCGGGACTAGCGGGAGTGCAACATGGAAAAATGAGCAGTTCTTC. Translation: CASSPGTSGSATWKNEQFF.

This chain joins TRBV5-1 and TRBJ2-1; 7 nucleotides agree with TRBD1. Losses at the gene ends were 7 bases for V and 0 bases for J; bases not matched to a gene: 10. There are 16 residues in the CDR3. The germline CDR1 and CDR2 sequences are SGHRS and YFSETQ. DNA of the CDR3: TGCGCCAGCCGGAACCCCTGGGACAGCTCCTACAATGAGCAGTTCTTC. It is translated as CASRNPWDSSYNEQFF.

V gene TRBV6-5 combines with J gene TRBJ2-7, with a weak D call TRBD1 (6 bases). The CDR3 spans 13 residues. The V gene's germline CDR1 is MNHEY and CDR2 SVGAGI. The V and J ends lost 6 bases and 4 bases respectively, with 13 bases between them. The CDR3 sequence: CASRAGAPYEQYF. In DNA form, the CDR3 reads TGTGCCAGCAGAGCAGGGGCACCGTACGAGCAGTACTTC.

This CDR3 reads CASSGRQGASEAFF. For the CDR3, the DNA is TGTGCCAGCAGTGGGCGACAGGGGGCATCGGAAGCTTTCTTT. The chain combines TRBV2 with TRBJ1-1, with 10 bases matching TRBD1. V shed 4 bases and J 8 bases; nucleotides not matched to a gene: 7. The CDR3 length is 14 residues. In germline, CDR1 is SNHLY, CDR2 FYNNEI.

This chain joins TRBV30 and TRBJ2-2; 11 bases align to TRBD2. The CDR3 is 16 amino acids. V lost 1 base, J lost 1 base, and 2 bases stayed unmatched. Germline V gene sequence: CDR1 GTSNPN, CDR2 SVGIG (reference sequence). CDR3 protein: CAWSELAGVNTGELFF. The CDR3 bases are TGTGCCTGGAGTGAACTAGCGGGAGTGAACACCGGGGAGCTGTTTTTT.

V gene TRBV27 combines with J gene TRBJ1-2, with 7 bases identical to TRBD1. The junction had 4 bases not matched to a gene; V was cut back by 5 bases and J by 4 bases. Per germline, CDR1 MNHEY and CDR2 SMNVEV (reference sequence). This CDR3 region has 13 residues. The CDR3 spells CASSPTGSYGYTF. The CDR3 DNA is TGTGCCAGCAGTCCGACAGGGAGCTATGGCTACACCTTC.

CDR3 region: CATSREAGQGSYEQYF. The CDR3 coding sequence is TGTGCCACCAGCAGAGAGGCGGGACAGGGGTCCTACGAGCAGTACTTC. V usage is TRBV15 and J usage is TRBJ2-7; 10 positions match TRBD1. The V gene's germline CDR1 is LNHNV and CDR2 YYDKDF (reference sequence). V dropped 0 bases and J dropped 1; count of bases not matched to a gene: 3. The CDR3 extends over 16 amino acids.

The chain recombines TRBV5-1 with TRBJ1-3; weak D call: TRBD1 (5 bases). V was trimmed by 4 bases and J by 0 bases, leaving 17 bases between them. The CDR3 covers 17 residues. Looked up from germline, CDR1 is SGHRS and CDR2 is YFSETQ. CDR3 bases: TGCGCCAGCAGCCTGGGGGTGGGCCTGTCCTCTGGAAACACCATATATTTT. As protein: CASSLGVGLSSGNTIYF.

The chain recombines TRBV11-3 with TRBJ2-2; possible D gene TRBD2, 5 bases. V lost 0 bases and J lost 7, with 9 bases in between. The CDR3 has 14 residues. Germline lookup yields CDR1 SGHNT and CDR2 YENEEA. CDR3 DNA: TGTGCCAGCAGCTTAGACGCGGGTGTCGGGGAGCTGTTTTTT. The encoded protein is CASSLDAGVGELFF.

The rearrangement links TRBV7-3 to TRBJ1-1; the match to TRBD1 covers 8 bases. Germline V gene sequence: CDR1 SGHTA, CDR2 FQGTGA. The V gene end was trimmed by 2 bases and the J gene end by 2 bases; junction bases not matched to a gene: 4. This CDR3 spans 15 amino acids. CDR3 in amino acids: CASSLVGQVNTEAFF. The CDR3 DNA follows: TGTGCCAGCAGCTTAGTGGGACAGGTTAACACTGAAGCTTTCTTT. Full variable domain (rest looked up from reference TRBV7-3 and TRBJ1-1): GAGVSQTPSNKVTEKGKYVELRCDPISGHTALYWYRQSLGQGPEFLIYFQGTGAADDSGLPNDRFFAVRPEGSVSTLKIQRTERGDSAVYLCASSLVGQVNTEAFFGQGTRLTVV.

The CDR3 here is CASSYGTSGIGNEQFF. CDR3 bases: TGTGCCAGCAGTTACGGGACTAGCGGGATCGGCAATGAGCAGTTCTTC. The chain recombines TRBV6-5 with TRBJ2-1; 13 bases are a match to TRBD2. The CDR3 is 16 residues long. Trimming removed 2 bases from V and 6 bases from J; junction bases left unmatched: 4. CDR1 is MNHEY, CDR2 SVGAGI, per germline.

This chain joins TRBV15 and TRBJ1-2; D unclear. The CDR3 length is 16 residues. The V end lost 1 base, the J end lost 8 bases, and 20 bases lay between the germline ends. Germline V gives CDR1 LNHNV, CDR2 YYDKDF (reference sequence). The CDR3 bases are TGTGCCACCAGCAGAGCCGGAAATGAACCAGCCGGGGGCTACACCTTC. Protein product: CATSRAGNEPAGGYTF.

This clone is a singleton in its sample. The chain is built from TRBV14 and TRBJ1-6; 8 positions agree with TRBD1. CDR3 size: 15 residues. Per the germline V gene, CDR1 is SGHDN and CDR2 is FVKESK. Germline trimming cut 3 bases from V and 7 bases from J; bases unmatched to any gene: 5. Written as DNA, the CDR3 is TGTGCCAGCAGCCAGGACAGGGAACGAAATTCACCCCTCCACTTT. Translation: CASSQDRERNSPLHF. Full variable domain (missing parts from reference TRBV14 and TRBJ1-6): EAGVTQFPSHSVIEKGQTVTLRCDPISGHDNLYWYRRVMGKEIKFLLHFVKESKQDESGMPNNRFLAERTGGTYSTLKVQPAELEDSGVYFCASSQDRERNSPLHFGNGTRLTVT.

The V and J genes are TRBV9 and TRBJ2-5; 8 positions agree with TRBD1. Germline V gene lookup returns CDR1 SGDLS and CDR2 YYNGEE. Losses at the gene ends were 0 bases for V and 3 bases for J; bases not matched to a gene: 1. The CDR3 is made up of 14 amino acids. CDR3 sequence reads: CASSVGTGKETQYF. The CDR3 coding sequence is TGTGCCAGCAGCGTAGGGACAGGGAAAGAGACCCAGTACTTC. The full variable domain, with the rest looked up from reference TRBV9 and TRBJ2-5, is DSGVTQTPKHLITATGQRVTLRCSPRSGDLSVYWYQQSLDQGLQFLIQYYNGEERAKGNILERFSAQQFPDLHSELNLSSLELGDSALYFCASSVGTGKETQYFGPGTRLLVL.

The rearrangement uses TRBV7-2 and TRBJ2-1; 7 positions agree with TRBD2. V was pared by 5 bases and J by 0 bases, with 4 bases of the junction left unmatched. This CDR3 contains 15 residues. Germline V gene lookup returns CDR1 SGHTA and CDR2 FQGNSA. CDR3 DNA sequence: TGTGCCAGCAGCCCTGGGGGGGGCTCCTACAATGAGCAGTTCTTC. It specifies CASSPGGGSYNEQFF.

The rearrangement uses TRBV28 and TRBJ1-1, with D maybe TRBD1 (5 bases). V was shortened by 6 bases and J by 1 base, with 12 bases between the two germline ends. Germline V gene data show CDR1 as MDHEN and CDR2 as SYDVKM. CDR3 length equals 14 residues. The CDR3 region has the DNA TGTGCCAGCAGGGGCGCCAGGGCGAACACTGAAGCTTTCTTT. Translating it yields CASRGARANTEAFF.

The chain carries TRBV7-2 and TRBJ1-2; a possible D gene is TRBD1 (6 bases). The V gene's germline CDR1 is SGHTA and CDR2 FQGNSA. Trimming stripped 5 bases from V and 8 bases from J, with 18 bases between. The CDR3 contains 14 residues. This CDR3 reads CASSPGGGPLGYTF. DNA of the CDR3: TGTGCCAGCAGCCCCGGGGGGGGGCCTTTAGGCTACACCTTC.

The chain joins TRBV11-3 to TRBJ2-2, with 7 nucleotides matching TRBD2. The CDR3 consists of 19 residues. After removal of 5 bases from V and 1 base from J, the junction contained 16 bases not matched to a gene. CDR1 is SGHNT and CDR2 is YENEEA in the germline V gene. The CDR3 loop reads CASSPSWAGTNQNTGELFF. In DNA, the CDR3 is TGTGCCAGCAGCCCCTCCTGGGCCGGGACTAACCAGAACACCGGGGAGCTGTTTTTT.

The chain carries TRBV5-1 and TRBJ2-7; 10 positions agree with TRBD2. This CDR3 region has 15 residues. Germline V gene sequence: CDR1 SGHRS, CDR2 YFSETQ. The junction had 2 bases not matched to a gene; V was cut back by 0 bases and J by 2 bases. The CDR3 nucleotides read TGCGCCAGCAGCTTGGTGACTAGCGGGCCCTACGAGCAGTACTTC. Translation gives CASSLVTSGPYEQYF.

This rearrangement joins TRBV27 to TRBJ2-7; D is undetermined. The germline V gene encodes CDR1 MNHEY and CDR2 SMNVEV (reference sequence). V lost 3 bases and J lost 0, with 9 bases in between. This CDR3 has 14 residues. CDR3 in DNA: TGTGCCAGCAGTTTGTCCGTGAGCTCCTACGAGCAGTACTTC. This codes for CASSLSVSSYEQYF.